This is a list of T cell receptor beta chains from one sample in a study of cytotoxic CD8 clonotypes in ibrutinib-treated CLL. Sequencing used immunoSEQ multiplex PCR; TCRdb keeps in-frame clones, though not all of them. Of around 92,000 clones listed, 75% to 80% are singletons. Sequenced material: PBMCs, taken after 24 months of ibrutinib treatment. Receptors originate from a human donor with chronic lymphocytic leukemia. Both conserved end residues are part of each CDR3. D genes are given only for firm matches. Not all rows give a size; the values are once, few, many and, for expanded clones, a class.

D gene	J gene	V gene	clone size	CDR3 DNA	CDR3 protein
TRBD1	TRBJ2-2	TRBV19	NA	TGTGCCAGTAGTATCGGAGCAGGGGGCAACACCGGGGAGCTGTTTTTT	CASSIGAGGNTGELFF
NA	TRBJ1-1	TRBV6-1	NA	TGTGCCAGCAGGAACCCGACGGGGTTCGGAGCTTTCTTT	CASRNPTGFGAFF
TRBD1	TRBJ2-7	TRBV7-9	NA	TGTGCCAGCAGCCGCGGGACAGGGGAAGGGAGCTCCTACGAGCAGTACTTC	CASSRGTGEGSSYEQYF
NA	TRBJ1-6	TRBV11-1	few	TGTGCCAGCAGCACGTCGGTGCGTAATTCACCCCTCCACTTT	CASSTSVRNSPLHF
TRBD2	TRBJ2-1	TRBV5-6	NA	TGTGCCAGCAGCTTGAGACTAGCGGGGGCCTACAATGAGCAGTTCTTC	CASSLRLAGAYNEQFF
TRBD2	TRBJ2-5	TRBV5-1	NA	TGCGCCAGCCAATTGCTAGCGGGAGAGACCCAGTACTTC	CASQLLAGETQYF
NA	TRBJ2-6	TRBV19	NA	TGTGCCAGTAGCGGGTCTGGGGCCAACGTCCTGACTTTC	CASSGSGANVLTF
NA	TRBJ2-3	TRBV7-8	NA	TGTGCCAGCAGCTTAGAACGTAGCCCCTTGCCAGATACGCAGTATTTT	CASSLERSPLPDTQYF
TRBD2	TRBJ2-4	TRBV7-2	NA	TGTGCCAGCAGCGGCCCGGGTCGGGGGGGCAAAAACATTCAGTACTTC	CASSGPGRGGKNIQYF
NA	TRBJ2-7	TRBV2	NA	TGTGCCAGCACGGGGGCAGGGGGTTCCTACGAGCAGTACTTC	CASTGAGGSYEQYF
NA	TRBJ1-5	TRBV28	once	TGTGCCAGCAGCAACTTCAGGGGATCTTATAGCAATCAGCCCCAGCATTTT	CASSNFRGSYSNQPQHF
NA	TRBJ2-3	TRBV7-3	NA	TGTGCCAGCAGCTTAGGCAGGCTTACAAGCACAGATACGCAGTATTTT	CASSLGRLTSTDTQYF
NA	TRBJ2-3	TRBV9	NA	TGTGCCAGCAGCGTAGGGGTTAATGAAATTACAGATACGCAGTATTTT	CASSVGVNEITDTQYF
TRBD1	TRBJ2-7	TRBV6-6	NA	TGTGCCAGCGGGACACCGGGACAGGTTTCCTACGAGCAGTACTTC	CASGTPGQVSYEQYF
NA	TRBJ2-1	TRBV4-1	NA	TGCGCCAGCAGCCAACTGGCGGGGCCGCCCCGCAATGAGCAGTTCTTC	CASSQLAGPPRNEQFF
NA	TRBJ2-5	TRBV19	NA	TGTGCCAGTAGTCGAGACCGGGCCGGGGTTGAGACCCAGTACTTC	CASSRDRAGVETQYF
NA	TRBJ2-3	TRBV6-1	NA	TGTGCCAGCAGTGAAGCGATTGGAGGTACGAGCACAGATACGCAGTATTTT	CASSEAIGGTSTDTQYF
NA	TRBJ2-7	TRBV9	once	TGTGCCAGCAGTAAGGGACACTCTCCCTACGAGCAGTACTTC	CASSKGHSPYEQYF
NA	TRBJ2-1	TRBV5-1	NA	TGCGCCAGCAGCTTGGAGGGATTTAGCTACAATGAGCAGTTCTTC	CASSLEGFSYNEQFF
TRBD1	TRBJ2-3	TRBV13	NA	TGTGCCAGCAGCATGGGGACAGGGGGCATAGATACGCAGTATTTT	CASSMGTGGIDTQYF
NA	TRBJ2-1	TRBV4-2	few	TGTGCCAGCAGCCAAGGCCAGGAAGCAGATGAGCAGTTCTTC	CASSQGQEADEQFF
NA	TRBJ1-3	TRBV2	NA	TGTGCCAGCAGCAGGACAACCTCTGGAAACACCATATATTTT	CASSRTTSGNTIYF
TRBD1	TRBJ1-2	TRBV5-8	NA	TGTGCCAGCAGCTTGGCCGGGACGGGACAGGAGGGCTACACCTTC	CASSLAGTGQEGYTF
TRBD1	TRBJ2-7	TRBV19	NA	TGTGCCAGTAGTACTTCGACAGGGGGCGCCCAATACGAGCAGTACTTC	CASSTSTGGAQYEQYF
TRBD2	TRBJ2-5	TRBV27	once	TGTGCCAGCAGCCCTCTATCGGGGGGGCGAGAGACCCAGTACTTC	CASSPLSGGRETQYF
TRBD2	TRBJ2-3	TRBV27	NA	TGTGCCAGCAGTCGCCGGGGAGCGGGGGGGCTAGATACGCAGTATTTT	CASSRRGAGGLDTQYF
TRBD1	TRBJ1-6	TRBV5-1	NA	TGCGCCAGCAGCTTTTGGACAGGTGGGCAGAATTCACCCCTCCACTTT	CASSFWTGGQNSPLHF
TRBD1	TRBJ2-2	TRBV2	NA	TGTGCCAGCAGCTTAGGAGGTGGACAGGGATTTGGCGGGGAGCTGTTTTTT	CASSLGGGQGFGGELFF
NA	TRBJ1-3	TRBV14	once	TGTGCCAGCAGCCTCCCCGACACAGGGCTGCGTGGAAACACCATATATTTT	CASSLPDTGLRGNTIYF
NA	TRBJ2-7	TRBV7-9	NA	TGTGCCAGCAGCTTGGCGGGCAGGGCGGCGTACGAGCAGTACTTC	CASSLAGRAAYEQYF
TRBD1	TRBJ1-1	TRBV18	NA	TGTGCCAGTTCACAGGGGGCGAACACTGAAGCTTTCTTT	CASSQGANTEAFF
NA	TRBJ2-5	TRBV27	NA	TGTGCCAGCAGTACTCCGGGCAGGGGCCAGACCCAGTACTTC	CASSTPGRGQTQYF
NA	TRBJ1-4	TRBV6-1	NA	TGTGCCAGCATCGCAGGGGAAACTAATGAAAAACTGTTTTTT	CASIAGETNEKLFF
NA	TRBJ2-1	TRBV19	NA	TGTGCCAGTAGTATAACGGGTAGCTCCTACAATGAGCAGTTCTTC	CASSITGSSYNEQFF
NA	TRBJ2-3	TRBV11-2	NA	TGTGCCAGCAGCTTCGGGGGAAGCACAGATACGCAGTATTTT	CASSFGGSTDTQYF
NA	TRBJ2-1	TRBV30	NA	TGTGCCTGGAGTGGCCTGGGGGGTAGCGTACCCTACAATGAGCAGTTCTTC	CAWSGLGGSVPYNEQFF
NA	TRBJ1-4	TRBV7-9	NA	TGTGCCAGCAGCTTAAAAGCAACTAATGAAAAACTGTTTTTT	CASSLKATNEKLFF
NA	TRBJ2-3	TRBV9	NA	TGTGCCAGCAGCGTAGTGCTAAGCACAGATACGCAGTATTTT	CASSVVLSTDTQYF
NA	TRBJ1-5	TRBV7-9	NA	TGTGCCAGCAGCTCGGACACAGGGCTCGCCCCTACAAGTCAGCCCCAGCATTTT	CASSSDTGLAPTSQPQHF
TRBD1	TRBJ1-2	TRBV7-2	NA	TGTGCCAGCAGCCCAGACAGGGTTTCTCACTATGGCTACACCTTC	CASSPDRVSHYGYTF
NA	TRBJ2-7	TRBV5-5	NA	TGTGCCAGCAGCTTGTTAGGACAACTCACCTACGAGCAGTACTTC	CASSLLGQLTYEQYF
NA	TRBJ2-2	TRBV5-4	NA	TGTGCCAGCAGCCTGGATACCGGGGAGCTGTTTTTT	CASSLDTGELFF
TRBD2	TRBJ2-3	TRBV6-4	NA	TGTGCCAGCAGTGACAACCCAGCGGGAGGAGGGGCAGATACGCAGTATTTT	CASSDNPAGGGADTQYF
TRBD1	TRBJ1-6	TRBV6-6	NA	TGTGCCAGCAGCAAGACAGGGCGGGAGTCACCCCTCCACTTT	CASSKTGRESPLHF
NA	TRBJ1-6	TRBV6-5	NA	TGTGCCAGCAGTACCGGAACTAGTAATTCACCCCTCCACTTT	CASSTGTSNSPLHF
NA	TRBJ1-5	TRBV28	NA	TGTGCCAGCAGTTTAGATGGGTCGGGCAGCAATCAGCCCCAGCATTTT	CASSLDGSGSNQPQHF
NA	TRBJ1-1	TRBV29-1	NA	TGCAGCGCAACTAGGGGCTCGAACACTGAAGCTTTCTTT	CSATRGSNTEAFF
TRBD2	TRBJ2-1	TRBV7-2	NA	TGTGCCAGCAGCTCTGACGAGACTAGCGGGAGCTATGAGCAGTTCTTC	CASSSDETSGSYEQFF
NA	TRBJ2-5	TRBV28	NA	TGTGCCAGCAGTTTAGGAGGGGCGGTCCAAGAGACCCAGTACTTC	CASSLGGAVQETQYF
TRBD2	TRBJ2-2	TRBV7-6	NA	TGTGCCAGCAGCTTACAGACTAGCGGGAACACCGGGGAGCTGTTTTTT	CASSLQTSGNTGELFF